This is a list of T cell receptor beta chains from one sample in a study of technical replicates of blood from several donors. Assay: immunoSEQ multiplex PCR; the TCRdb copy retains only in-frame clones and omits some. Among 62,000 or so clones, approximately 87% were seen once, and the ten largest hold about 5.2%. The specimen was PBMCs. These receptor sequences come from a human donor in good health. Some clones in this sample may be carry-over from other donors' samples. CDR3s include the opening cysteine and the closing phenylalanine or tryptophan. D genes are given only for firm matches. Clone size is shown for a subset of rows, as once, few, many or a class of expanded clone.

V gene,J gene,clone size,D gene,CDR3 DNA,CDR3 protein
TRBV6-5,TRBJ1-1,once,NA,TGTGCCAGCAGACAAACCCTACAAAGAGGAGCTTTCTTT,CASRQTLQRGAFF
TRBV18,TRBJ2-7,NA,NA,TGTGCCAGCTCACCCCTAATCAAAGACGAGCAGTACTTC,CASSPLIKDEQYF
TRBV7-3,TRBJ2-3,NA,TRBD1,TGTGCCAGCAGCCGGGGACAGGCTAGCACAGATACGCAGTATTTT,CASSRGQASTDTQYF
TRBV7-6,TRBJ2-3,NA,NA,TGTGCCAGCAGCTTAACGTCGGGAGCTCCTGGGGATACGCAGTATTTT,CASSLTSGAPGDTQYF
TRBV20-1,TRBJ2-4,NA,TRBD1,TGCAGTGCTTACAGGGGGGCCATTCAGTACTTC,CSAYRGAIQYF
TRBV7-2,TRBJ1-3,NA,TRBD1,TGTGCCAGCAGCGCATACAGGGGCGGTGGAAACACCATATATTTT,CASSAYRGGGNTIYF
TRBV7-8,TRBJ1-6,once,NA,TGTGCCAGCAGCTTAATTTATTTTTCACCCCTCCACTTT,CASSLIYFSPLHF
TRBV9,TRBJ1-2,NA,NA,TGTGCCAGCAGCGACCCCACTTTGACAGATGGCTACACCTTC,CASSDPTLTDGYTF
TRBV18,TRBJ1-4,NA,NA,TGTGCCAGCTCGGCATCCCAGACACCGAAGGCAAATGAAAAACTGTTTTTT,CASSASQTPKANEKLFF
TRBV5-8,TRBJ2-7,few,NA,TGTGCCAGCAGCTTGAGTGCCAGATCGGGCGAGCAGTACTTC,CASSLSARSGEQYF
TRBV28,TRBJ2-4,few,NA,TGTGCCAGCAGTTTACCTAGCCAAAACATTCAGTACTTC,CASSLPSQNIQYF
TRBV5-1,TRBJ2-1,once,TRBD1,TGCGCCAGCAGCGTCGGGACAGGGGGAACTGAGCAGTTCTTC,CASSVGTGGTEQFF
TRBV7-3,TRBJ2-2,NA,TRBD2,TGTGCCAGCAGCCCGACTAGCGCGAAGGCCGGGGAGCTGTTTTTT,CASSPTSAKAGELFF
TRBV5-1,TRBJ2-7,few,TRBD1,TGCGCCAGCAGCAGTTCGACAGGGGCATACGCCGAGCAGTACTTC,CASSSSTGAYAEQYF
TRBV10-3,TRBJ2-2,NA,NA,TGTGCCATCAGAGGCGGGATGGACACCGGGGAGCTGTTTTTT,CAIRGGMDTGELFF
TRBV4-2,TRBJ1-2,few,TRBD1,TGTGCCAGCAGCCAGAGACAGGGAAAGAACGACGGCTACACCTTC,CASSQRQGKNDGYTF
TRBV6-6,TRBJ1-3,once,NA,TGTGCCAGCAGTTACGTAGGGGCGCCCGGAAACACCATATATTTT,CASSYVGAPGNTIYF
TRBV4-1,TRBJ2-7,NA,TRBD2,TGCGCCAGCAGCGGGTTAGCGGGGTCCTACGAGCAGTACTTC,CASSGLAGSYEQYF
TRBV21-1,TRBJ2-7,NA,NA,TGTGCCAGCAGCGAACAGGTCGGCGAGCAGTACTTC,CASSEQVGEQYF
TRBV29-1,TRBJ1-1,NA,TRBD1,TGCAGCGTCTCCGGACAGGGCCTGACGAACACTGAAGCTTTCTTT,CSVSGQGLTNTEAFF
TRBV2,TRBJ2-5,NA,NA,TGTGCCAGCAGGGACAGGGAGGGGGAGACCCAGTACTTC,CASRDREGETQYF
TRBV7-9,TRBJ2-3,NA,NA,TGTGCCAGCACCACTAGCACAGATACGCAGTATTTT,CASTTSTDTQYF
TRBV4-3,TRBJ2-7,NA,TRBD1,TGCGCCAGCAGCCTCAACAGGGGGCAGGGCGACCAGTACTTC,CASSLNRGQGDQYF
TRBV2,TRBJ2-2,NA,TRBD2,TGTGCCAGCAGGCTGGGGGGGGGCACCGGGGAGCTGTTTTTT,CASRLGGGTGELFF
TRBV30,TRBJ1-1,NA,NA,TGTGCCTGGAGGCAGACTATGAACACTGAAGCTTTCTTT,CAWRQTMNTEAFF
TRBV7-9,TRBJ2-5,NA,NA,TGTGCCAGCAGCTCTACCGGGACTTTCCGGTACCAAGAGACCCAGTACTTC,CASSSTGTFRYQETQYF
TRBV6-5,TRBJ2-7,NA,NA,TGTGCCAGCAGTTACTCGTGGCGGGATTACGAGCAGTACTTC,CASSYSWRDYEQYF
TRBV2,TRBJ2-1,NA,NA,TGTGCCAGCAGTGAGGCACAATACAATGAGCAGTTCTTC,CASSEAQYNEQFF
TRBV19,TRBJ2-1,NA,TRBD2,TGTGCCAGCGGTCTAGCGGGATCTCTCTACAATGAGCAGTTCTTC,CASGLAGSLYNEQFF
TRBV5-4,TRBJ2-5,NA,TRBD2,TGTGCCAGCAGCCCCACTAGCGGGAGTGAAGAGACCCAGTACTTC,CASSPTSGSEETQYF
TRBV28,TRBJ1-5,NA,TRBD1,TGTGCCAGCATCACAGGGGGCTCTTATAGCAATCAGCCCCAGCATTTT,CASITGGSYSNQPQHF
TRBV15,TRBJ2-1,NA,TRBD2,TGTGCCACCAGCAGACTGGGGGGGGGCTACAATGAGCAGTTCTTC,CATSRLGGGYNEQFF